This TCR beta chain was sequenced for a study of control samples from healthy donors and cancer patients. This clone has only a few counts. Germline V CDR1 and CDR2: MNHNY, SVGAGI (reference sequence). Trimming cost V 7 bases and J 2 bases, with 15 bases left between them. This CDR3 has 14 amino acids. Here immunoSEQ multiplex PCR was the method, and the copy in TCRdb shows in-frame clones only, minus some. This repertoire shows roughly 100,000 clones, approximately 83% found once; its top ten account for under 15%. The source of this sequence is a woman aged 45-59 years in good health. The chain uses TRBV6-6 and TRBJ2-7, with D perhaps matching TRBD1 (6 bases). The specimen sequenced was blood. CDR3 amino acids: CASTTQQGPYEQYF. DNA for the CDR3: TGTGCCAGCACCACCCAACAGGGCCCCTACGAGCAGTACTTC.